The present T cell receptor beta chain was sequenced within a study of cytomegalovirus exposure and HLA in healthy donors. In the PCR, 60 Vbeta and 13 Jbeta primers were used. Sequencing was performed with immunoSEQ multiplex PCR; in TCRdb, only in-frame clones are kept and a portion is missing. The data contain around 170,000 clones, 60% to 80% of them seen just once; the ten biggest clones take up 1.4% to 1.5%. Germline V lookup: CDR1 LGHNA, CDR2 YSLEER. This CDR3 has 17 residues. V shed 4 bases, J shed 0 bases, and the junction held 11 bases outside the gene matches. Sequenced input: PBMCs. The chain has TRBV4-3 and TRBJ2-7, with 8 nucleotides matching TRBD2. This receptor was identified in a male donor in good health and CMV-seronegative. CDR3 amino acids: CASSRSVSGVNSYEQYF. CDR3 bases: TGCGCCAGCAGCCGGTCGGTTAGCGGGGTTAACTCCTACGAGCAGTACTTC.